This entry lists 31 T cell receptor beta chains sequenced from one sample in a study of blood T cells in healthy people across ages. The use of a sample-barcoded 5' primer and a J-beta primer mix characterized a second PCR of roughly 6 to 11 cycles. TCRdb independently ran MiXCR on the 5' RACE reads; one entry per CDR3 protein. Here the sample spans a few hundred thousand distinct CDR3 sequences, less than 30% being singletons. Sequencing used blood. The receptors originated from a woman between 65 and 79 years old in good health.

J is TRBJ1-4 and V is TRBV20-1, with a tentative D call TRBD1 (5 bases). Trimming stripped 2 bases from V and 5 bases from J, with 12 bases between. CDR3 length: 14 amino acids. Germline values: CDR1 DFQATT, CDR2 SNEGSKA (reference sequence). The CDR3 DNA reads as TGCAGTGCTAGAACCGGGACGGTCAATGAAAAACTGTTTTTT. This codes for CSARTGTVNEKLFF.

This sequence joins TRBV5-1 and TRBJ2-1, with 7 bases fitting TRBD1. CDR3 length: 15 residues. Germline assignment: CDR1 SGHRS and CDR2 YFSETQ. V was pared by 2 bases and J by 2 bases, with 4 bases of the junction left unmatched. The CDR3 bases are TGCGCCAGCAGCTTCGACAGGGATACCTACAATGAGCAGTTCTTC. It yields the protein CASSFDRDTYNEQFF.

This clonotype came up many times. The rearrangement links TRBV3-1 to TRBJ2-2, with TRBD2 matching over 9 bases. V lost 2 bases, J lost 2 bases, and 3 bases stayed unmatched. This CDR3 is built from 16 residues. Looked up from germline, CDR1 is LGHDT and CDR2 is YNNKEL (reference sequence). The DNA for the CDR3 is TGTGCCAGCAGCCAACCTAGCGGGGTAAACACCGGGGAGCTGTTTTTT. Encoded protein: CASSQPSGVNTGELFF.

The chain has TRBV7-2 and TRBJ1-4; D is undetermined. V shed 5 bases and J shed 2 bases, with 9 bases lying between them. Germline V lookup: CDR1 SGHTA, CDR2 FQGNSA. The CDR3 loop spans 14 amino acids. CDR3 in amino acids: CASSKRATNEKLFF. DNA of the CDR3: TGTGCCAGCAGCAAACGGGCCACTAATGAAAAACTGTTTTTT.

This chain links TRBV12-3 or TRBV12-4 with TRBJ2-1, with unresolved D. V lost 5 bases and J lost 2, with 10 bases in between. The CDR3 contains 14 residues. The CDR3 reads CASSIRAPYNEQFF. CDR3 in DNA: TGTGCCAGCAGTATAAGGGCCCCCTACAATGAGCAGTTCTTC.

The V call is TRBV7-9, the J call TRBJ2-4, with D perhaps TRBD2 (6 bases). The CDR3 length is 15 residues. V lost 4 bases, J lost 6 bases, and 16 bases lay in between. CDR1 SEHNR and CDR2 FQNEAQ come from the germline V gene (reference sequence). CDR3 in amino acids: CASSSRLEAGNIQYF. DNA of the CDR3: TGTGCCAGCAGCTCCCGACTAGAAGCGGGAAACATTCAGTACTTC. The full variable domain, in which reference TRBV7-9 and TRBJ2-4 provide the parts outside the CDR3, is DTGVSQNPRHKITKRGQNVTFRCDPISEHNRLYWYRQTLGQGPEFLTYFQNEAQLEKSRLLSDRFSAERPKGSFSTLEIQRTEQGDSAMYLCASSSRLEAGNIQYFGAGTRLSVL.

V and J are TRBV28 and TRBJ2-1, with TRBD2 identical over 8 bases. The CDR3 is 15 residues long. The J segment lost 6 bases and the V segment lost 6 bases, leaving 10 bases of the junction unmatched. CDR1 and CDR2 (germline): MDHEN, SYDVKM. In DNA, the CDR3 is TGTGCCAGCAGAGGTGGCGGGACTAGTAGCAATGAGCAGTTCTTC. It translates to CASRGGGTSSNEQFF. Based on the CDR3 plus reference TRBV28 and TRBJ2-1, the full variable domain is DVKVTQSSRYLVKRTGEKVFLECVQDMDHENMFWYRQDPGLGLRLIYFSYDVKMKEKGDIPEGYSVSREKKERFSLILESASTNQTSMYLCASRGGGTSSNEQFFGPGTRLTVL.

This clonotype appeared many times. This chain's CDR3 is CASSNRGQTYNEQFF. The CDR3 DNA sequence: TGTGCCAGCAGCAATAGAGGTCAGACCTACAATGAGCAGTTCTTC. The chain links TRBV11-2 to TRBJ2-1; D is undetermined. This CDR3 has 15 amino acids. V was clipped by 5 bases and J by 2 bases, with 13 bases between them. Germline V gene lookup returns CDR1 SGHAT and CDR2 FQNNGV. Full variable domain (missing parts from reference TRBV11-2 and TRBJ2-1): EAGVAQSPRYKIIEKRQSVAFWCNPISGHATLYWYQQILGQGPKLLIQFQNNGVVDDSQLPKDRFSAERLKGVDSTLKIQPAKLEDSAVYLCASSNRGQTYNEQFFGPGTRLTVL.

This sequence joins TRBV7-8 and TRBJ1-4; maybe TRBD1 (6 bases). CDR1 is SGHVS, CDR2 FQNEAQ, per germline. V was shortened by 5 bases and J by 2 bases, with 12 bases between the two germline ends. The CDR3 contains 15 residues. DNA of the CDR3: TGTGCCAGCAGCCACAGGGAGTTGACTAATGAAAAACTGTTTTTT. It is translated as CASSHRELTNEKLFF.

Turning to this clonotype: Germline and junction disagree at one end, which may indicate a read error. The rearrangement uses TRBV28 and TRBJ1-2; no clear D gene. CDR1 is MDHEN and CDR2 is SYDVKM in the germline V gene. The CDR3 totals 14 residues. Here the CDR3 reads CASSLLDKSGGYTF. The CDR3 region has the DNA TGCGCCAGCAGTTTACTAGACAAAAGCGGCGGCTACACCTTC.

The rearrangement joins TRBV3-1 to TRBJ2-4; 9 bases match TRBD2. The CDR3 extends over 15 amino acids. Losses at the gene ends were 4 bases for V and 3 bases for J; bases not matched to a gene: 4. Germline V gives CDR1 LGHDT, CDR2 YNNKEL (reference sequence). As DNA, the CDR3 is TGTGCCAGCAGCCTTGCGGGAGGGGACAAAAACATTCAGTACTTC. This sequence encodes CASSLAGGDKNIQYF.

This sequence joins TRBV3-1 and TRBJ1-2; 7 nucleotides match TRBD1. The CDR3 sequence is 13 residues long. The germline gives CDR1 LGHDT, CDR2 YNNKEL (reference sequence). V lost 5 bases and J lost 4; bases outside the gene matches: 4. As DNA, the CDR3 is TGTGCCAGCAGCATCGGGACAGTCTATGGCTACACCTTC. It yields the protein CASSIGTVYGYTF.

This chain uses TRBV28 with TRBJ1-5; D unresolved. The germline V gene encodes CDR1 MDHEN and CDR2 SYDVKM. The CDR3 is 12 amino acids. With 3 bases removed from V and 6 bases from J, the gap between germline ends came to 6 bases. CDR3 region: CASSFPGQPQHF. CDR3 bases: TGTGCCAGCAGTTTCCCGGGTCAGCCCCAGCATTTT.

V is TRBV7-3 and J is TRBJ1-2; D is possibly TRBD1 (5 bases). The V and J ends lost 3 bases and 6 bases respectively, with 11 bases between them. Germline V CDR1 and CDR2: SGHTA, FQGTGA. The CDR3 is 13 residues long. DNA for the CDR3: TGTGCCAGCAGCTTTACGAGGGGCGATGGCTACACCTTC. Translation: CASSFTRGDGYTF.

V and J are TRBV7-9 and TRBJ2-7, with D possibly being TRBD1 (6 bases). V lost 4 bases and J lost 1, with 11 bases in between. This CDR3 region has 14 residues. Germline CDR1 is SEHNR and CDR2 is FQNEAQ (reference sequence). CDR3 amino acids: CASSSTRGSYEQYF. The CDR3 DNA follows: TGTGCCAGCAGCTCCACCAGGGGTTCCTACGAGCAGTACTTC.

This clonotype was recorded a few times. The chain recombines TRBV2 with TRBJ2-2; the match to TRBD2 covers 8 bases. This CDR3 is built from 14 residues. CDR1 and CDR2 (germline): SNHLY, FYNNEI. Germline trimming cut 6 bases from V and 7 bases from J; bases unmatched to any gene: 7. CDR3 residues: CASRSSGKDGELFF. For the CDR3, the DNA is TGTGCCAGCAGGAGTAGCGGGAAAGACGGGGAGCTGTTTTTT.

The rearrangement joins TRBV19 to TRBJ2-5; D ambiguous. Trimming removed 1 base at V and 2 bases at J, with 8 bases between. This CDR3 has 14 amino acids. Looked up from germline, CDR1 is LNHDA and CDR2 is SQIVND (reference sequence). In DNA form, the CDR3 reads TGTGCCAGTAGTATAGGCGGAATTCAAGAGACCCAGTACTTC. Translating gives CASSIGGIQETQYF.

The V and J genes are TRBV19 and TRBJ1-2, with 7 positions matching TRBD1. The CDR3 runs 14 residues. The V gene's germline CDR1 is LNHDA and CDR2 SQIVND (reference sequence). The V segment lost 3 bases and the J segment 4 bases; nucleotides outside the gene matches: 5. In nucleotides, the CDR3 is TGTGCCAGTAGTATCCAGGGGGGCATCTATGGCTACACCTTC. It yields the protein CASSIQGGIYGYTF.

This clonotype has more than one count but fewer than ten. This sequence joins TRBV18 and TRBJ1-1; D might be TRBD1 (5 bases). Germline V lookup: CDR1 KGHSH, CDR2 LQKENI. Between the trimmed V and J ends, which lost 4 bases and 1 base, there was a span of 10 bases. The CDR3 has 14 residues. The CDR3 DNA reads TGTGCCAGCTCACAGGGGATTGGGAACACTGAAGCTTTCTTT. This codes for CASSQGIGNTEAFF.

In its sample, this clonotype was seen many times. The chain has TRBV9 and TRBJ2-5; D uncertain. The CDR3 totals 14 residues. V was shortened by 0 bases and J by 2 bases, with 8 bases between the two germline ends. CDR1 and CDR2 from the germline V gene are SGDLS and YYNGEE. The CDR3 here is CASSVDGEQETQYF. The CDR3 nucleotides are TGTGCCAGCAGCGTAGATGGCGAGCAAGAGACCCAGTACTTC.

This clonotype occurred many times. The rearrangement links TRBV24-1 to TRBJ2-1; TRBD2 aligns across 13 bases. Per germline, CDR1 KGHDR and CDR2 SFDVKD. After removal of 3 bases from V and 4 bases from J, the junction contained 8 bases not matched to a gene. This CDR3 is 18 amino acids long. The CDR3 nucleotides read TGTGCCACCAGTGATGCGGGACTAGCGGGAACCAGATACAATGAGCAGTTCTTC. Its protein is CATSDAGLAGTRYNEQFF.

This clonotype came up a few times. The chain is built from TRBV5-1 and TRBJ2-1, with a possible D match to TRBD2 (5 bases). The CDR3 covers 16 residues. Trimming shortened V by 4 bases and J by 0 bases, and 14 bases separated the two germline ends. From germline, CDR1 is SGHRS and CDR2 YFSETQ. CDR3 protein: CASSPPLSGSYNEQFF. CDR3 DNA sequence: TGCGCCAGCAGCCCCCCCCTCAGCGGCTCCTACAATGAGCAGTTCTTC. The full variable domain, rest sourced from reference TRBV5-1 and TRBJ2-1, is KAGVTQTPRYLIKTRGQQVTLSCSPISGHRSVSWYQQTPGQGLQFLFEYFSETQRNKGNFPGRFSGRQFSNSRSEMNVSTLELGDSALYLCASSPPLSGSYNEQFFGPGTRLTVL.

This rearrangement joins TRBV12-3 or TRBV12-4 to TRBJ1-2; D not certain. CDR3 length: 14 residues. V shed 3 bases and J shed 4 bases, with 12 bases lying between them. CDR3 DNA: TGTGCCAGCAGTTTCATGGGGTTGGGCTATGGCTACACCTTC. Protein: CASSFMGLGYGYTF.

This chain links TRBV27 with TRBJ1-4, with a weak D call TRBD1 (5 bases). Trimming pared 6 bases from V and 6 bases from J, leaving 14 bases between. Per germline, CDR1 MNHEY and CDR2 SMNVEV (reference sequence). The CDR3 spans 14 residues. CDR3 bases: TGTGCCAGCAGGAGGGGCAGGGACCATGAAAAACTGTTTTTT. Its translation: CASRRGRDHEKLFF.

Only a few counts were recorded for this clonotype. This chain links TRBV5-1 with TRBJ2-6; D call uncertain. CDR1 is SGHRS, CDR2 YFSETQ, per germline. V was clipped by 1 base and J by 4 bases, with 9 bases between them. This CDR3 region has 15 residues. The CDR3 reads CASSLSRAGANVLTF. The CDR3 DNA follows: TGCGCCAGCAGCTTGAGCCGAGCGGGGGCCAACGTCCTGACTTTC.

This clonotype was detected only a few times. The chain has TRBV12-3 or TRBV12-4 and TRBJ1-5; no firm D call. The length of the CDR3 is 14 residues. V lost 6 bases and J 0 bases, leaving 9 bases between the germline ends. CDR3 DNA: TGTGCCAGCAGCGACGGCTATAGCAATCAGCCCCAGCATTTT. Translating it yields CASSDGYSNQPQHF.

The CDR3 coding sequence is TGCAGTGCTAGAGGCTACACAGATACGCAGTATTTT. Translating gives CSARGYTDTQYF. V and J are TRBV20-1 and TRBJ2-3; D is unresolved. The CDR3 sequence is 12 residues long. Trimming took off 1 base at V and 2 bases at J, with 4 bases between the two ends. CDR1 DFQATT and CDR2 SNEGSKA come from the germline V gene (reference sequence).

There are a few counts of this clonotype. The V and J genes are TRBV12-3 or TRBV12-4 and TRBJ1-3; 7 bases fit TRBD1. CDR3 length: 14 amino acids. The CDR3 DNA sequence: TGTGTCACACAGACCACAGGGGCTGGAAACACCATATATTTT. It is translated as CVTQTTGAGNTIYF.

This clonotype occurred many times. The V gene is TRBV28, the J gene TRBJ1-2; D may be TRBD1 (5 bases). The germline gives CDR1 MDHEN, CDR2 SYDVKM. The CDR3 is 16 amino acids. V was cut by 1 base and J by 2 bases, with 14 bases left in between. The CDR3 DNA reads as TGTGCCAGCAGTTTATTTGGACATCCTCGAAACTATGGCTACACCTTC. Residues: CASSLFGHPRNYGYTF.

The CDR3 DNA follows: TGTGCCAGCAGCTTACTACTAGCGGTCTCCTACAATGAGCAGTTCTTC. This encodes CASSLLLAVSYNEQFF. The chain joins TRBV7-9 to TRBJ2-1; 8 bases map to TRBD2. Germline trimming cut 2 bases from V and 0 bases from J; bases unmatched to any gene: 3. Germline V gene lookup returns CDR1 SEHNR and CDR2 FQNEAQ (reference sequence). The CDR3 sequence is 16 residues long. Full variable domain (rest looked up from reference TRBV7-9 and TRBJ2-1): DTGVSQNPRHKITKRGQNVTFRCDPISEHNRLYWYRQTLGQGPEFLTYFQNEAQLEKSRLLSDRFSAERPKGSFSTLEIQRTEQGDSAMYLCASSLLLAVSYNEQFFGPGTRLTVL.

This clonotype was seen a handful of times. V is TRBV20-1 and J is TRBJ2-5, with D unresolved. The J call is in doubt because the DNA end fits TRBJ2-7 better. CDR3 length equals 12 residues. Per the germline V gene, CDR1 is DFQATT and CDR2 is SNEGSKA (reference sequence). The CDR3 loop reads CSASQGNYEQYF. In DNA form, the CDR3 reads TGCAGTGCTAGTCAAGGGAATTACGAGCAGTACTTC.